This T cell receptor (beta chain) emerged from a study of blood T cell repertoires in COVID-19. Overall study: Specimens from acute and convalescent COVID-19 originated in the United States, Italy and Spain.

The V and J ends lost 2 bases and 1 base, in that order; junction bases with no gene match: 3. The CDR3 sequence is 18 residues long. Germline assignment: CDR1 SGHTA and CDR2 FQGTGA. Some clones are missing from TCRdb's copy, which holds only in-frame ones; the method was immunoSEQ multiplex PCR. The table records 85,000 to 120,000 clones, 75% to 90% of them present only once. V and J are TRBV7-3 and TRBJ2-1; 15 bases match TRBD2. The clonotype originates from a woman aged 50 to 60 with COVID-19, enrolled during active disease. Sample: peripheral blood. The CDR3 coding sequence is TGTGCCAGCAGCTTACAGGGACTAGCGGGGGGTTCCTACAATGAGCAGTTCTTC. As protein: CASSLQGLAGGSYNEQFF.